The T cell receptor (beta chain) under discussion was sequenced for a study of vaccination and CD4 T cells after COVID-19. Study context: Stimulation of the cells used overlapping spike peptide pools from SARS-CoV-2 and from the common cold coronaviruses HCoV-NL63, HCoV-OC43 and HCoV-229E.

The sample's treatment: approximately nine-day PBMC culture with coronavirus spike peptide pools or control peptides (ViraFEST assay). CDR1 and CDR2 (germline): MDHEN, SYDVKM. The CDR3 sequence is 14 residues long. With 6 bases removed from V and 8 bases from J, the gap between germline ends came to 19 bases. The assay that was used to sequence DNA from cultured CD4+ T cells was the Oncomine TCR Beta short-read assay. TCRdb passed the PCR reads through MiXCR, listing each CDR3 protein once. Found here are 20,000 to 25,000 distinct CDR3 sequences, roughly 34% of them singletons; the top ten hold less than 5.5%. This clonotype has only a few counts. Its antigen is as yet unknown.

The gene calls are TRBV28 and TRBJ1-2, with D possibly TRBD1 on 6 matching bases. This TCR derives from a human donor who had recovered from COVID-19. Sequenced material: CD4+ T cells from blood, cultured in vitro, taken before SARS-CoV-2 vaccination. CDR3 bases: TGTGCCAGCAGATCACAGGGAGGGTTTGGGGGCTACACCTTC. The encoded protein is CASRSQGGFGGYTF.